This T cell receptor (beta chain) was retrieved from a study of blood T cell repertoires in COVID-19. Study-level information: There were acute and convalescent COVID-19 samples, and they came from the United States, Italy and Spain. T cells, B-cell-depleted T cells, or PBMCs supplied cDNA or gDNA.

Original analysis: Amplifying reference gene primers gave estimates of nucleated cell counts. TCRdb's copy holds only in-frame clones and misses some; the assay was immunoSEQ multiplex PCR. The DNA gave D and trimming, while V, J and clone size come from that table. The data contain 300,000 or so clones, around nine tenths of them seen just once; the ten biggest clones take up 1% to 1.5%. The CDR3 consists of 15 residues. Germline assignment: CDR1 MDHEN and CDR2 SYDVKM. V was pared by 3 bases and J by 5 bases, with 16 bases between. Source material: peripheral blood. The sequence came from a man between 65 and 80 years old with acute or convalescent COVID-19. The J gene is TRBJ1-1, the V gene TRBV28, with D uncertain. CDR3 amino acids: CASSFSAIGATEAFF. The CDR3 coding sequence is TGTGCCAGCAGTTTTTCCGCGATAGGAGCGACTGAAGCTTTCTTT.